This T cell receptor beta chain was captured by sequencing in a study of quantifying T cell responses using KT2 cells. Study as a whole: Reverse transcription used primers in the TCR alpha and beta constant regions.

The cDNA 3' end received a ligated oligonucleotide with a UMI. The first PCR ran roughly 4 cycles with an equimolar RC1.1 and RC1.2 beta primer mix. TCRdb reprocessed the UMI-ligation and nested PCR reads with MiXCR, giving one entry per CDR3 protein. The top ten clones hold approximately 47% of a sample with roughly 38,000 distinct CDR3 sequences, about 15% of them seen once. Study-wide findings and caveats: Even the lowest spike-in, about one KT2 cell per 100,000 PBMC, yielded detectable KT2 sequences. Input KT2 cell number predicted KT2 alpha and beta sequence counts linearly over several orders of magnitude.

Unfractionated PBMC were spiked with known numbers of KT2 clone cells. CDR1 and CDR2 (germline): MNHEY, SVGEGT. J gave up 0 bases and V 2 bases, and 3 bases lay outside the gene matches. The CDR3 sequence is 15 residues long. The sample holds a few counts of this clonotype. Its antigen is unidentified. The sequence derives from a human donor. J is TRBJ1-2 and V is TRBV6-2 or TRBV6-3, with 7 bases aligning to TRBD1. The sample comprised PBMCs spiked with cells of the T cell clone KT2. This CDR3 reads CASSYGTAANYGYTF. The CDR3 DNA reads TGTGCCAGCAGTTACGGGACAGCAGCTAACTATGGCTACACCTTC.